This paragraph covers one T cell receptor (beta chain) sequence. 60 Vbeta and 13 Jbeta primers were used in PCR. Sequencing used immunoSEQ multiplex PCR; TCRdb keeps in-frame clones, though not all of them. The sample holds 100,000 to 150,000 clones, 83% seen once. The data originate from a study of cytomegalovirus exposure and HLA in healthy donors. The CDR3 runs to 15 residues. CDR1 and CDR2 from the germline V gene are SGHRS and YFSETQ. The junction had 7 bases not matched to a gene; V was cut back by 4 bases and J by 2 bases. Sequenced input: PBMCs. The rearrangement links TRBV5-1 to TRBJ1-1, with TRBD1 matching 8 bases. The TCR comes from a woman in her 40s in good health and CMV-seropositive. The CDR3 nucleotides read TGCGCCAGCAGCATACCACAGGGGGGAAACACTGAAGCTTTCTTT. Residues: CASSIPQGGNTEAFF.